These 27 T cell receptor beta chains originate from one sample sequenced in a study of blood T cell repertoires in COVID-19. Here immunoSEQ multiplex PCR was the method, and the copy in TCRdb shows in-frame clones only, minus some. The table includes 300,000 to 400,000 clones, 85% detected once. The sample was PBMCs or T cells enriched from blood (not recorded which). The receptors were gathered from a woman between 25 and 40 years old who had been exposed to COVID-19.

This sequence joins TRBV2 and TRBJ2-7; 10 bases are shared with TRBD1. This CDR3 has 13 residues. The V gene end was trimmed by 10 bases and the J gene end by 5 bases; junction bases not matched to a gene: 8. Per germline, CDR1 SNHLY and CDR2 FYNNEI. This CDR3 is CATAGQGFDEQYF. DNA of the CDR3: TGTGCCACTGCGGGACAGGGGTTCGACGAGCAGTACTTC.

The CDR3, as DNA: TGCGCCAGCAGCTTGTTGGGGACTACTAATGAAAAACTGTTTTTT. Translating gives CASSLLGTTNEKLFF. The chain carries TRBV5-1 and TRBJ1-4, with D possibly being TRBD1 (5 bases). The V end lost 1 base, the J end lost 2 bases, and 9 bases lay between the germline ends. The CDR3 extends over 15 amino acids. Germline V gene sequence: CDR1 SGHRS, CDR2 YFSETQ. The full variable domain, rest sourced from reference TRBV5-1 and TRBJ1-4, is KAGVTQTPRYLIKTRGQQVTLSCSPISGHRSVSWYQQTPGQGLQFLFEYFSETQRNKGNFPGRFSGRQFSNSRSEMNVSTLELGDSALYLCASSLLGTTNEKLFFGSGTQLSVL.

The V call is TRBV24-1, the J call TRBJ1-5; 9 bases are a match to TRBD1. J gave up 0 bases and V 3 bases, and 11 bases lay outside the gene matches. Germline V CDR1 and CDR2: KGHDR, SFDVKD. The CDR3 extends over 19 amino acids. Here the CDR3 DNA reads TGTGCCACCAGTGATCGTACCGGGACAGGGAGCTATAGCAATCAGCCCCAGCATTTT. The encoded protein is CATSDRTGTGSYSNQPQHF.

This chain links TRBV6-1 with TRBJ2-3; tentative D call: TRBD1 (5 bases). The germline CDR1 and CDR2 sequences are MNHNS and SASEGT. This CDR3 region has 15 residues. V shed 2 bases and J shed 2 bases, with 11 bases lying between them. This chain's CDR3 is CASSEQGYDTDTQYF. CDR3 bases: TGTGCCAGCAGTGAACAGGGATATGACACAGATACGCAGTATTTT.

V is TRBV6-5 and J is TRBJ2-1; tentatively, D is TRBD2 (6 bases). Germline loops: CDR1 MNHEY, CDR2 SVGAGI. V was trimmed by 4 bases and J by 2 bases, leaving 9 bases between them. The CDR3 is 14 amino acids. The CDR3 here is CASSWREPYNEQFF. The CDR3 region has the DNA TGTGCCAGCAGTTGGCGGGAACCCTACAATGAGCAGTTCTTC.

This chain uses TRBV12-3 or TRBV12-4 with TRBJ2-1; TRBD1 is a possible D gene (5 bases). The CDR3 consists of 13 residues. The V end lost 6 bases, the J end lost 0 bases, and 6 bases lay between the germline ends. This chain's CDR3 is CASRTDSYNEQFF. The CDR3, as DNA: TGTGCCAGCAGGACAGACTCCTACAATGAGCAGTTCTTC.

This clone was found once. J is TRBJ1-1 and V is TRBV11-1, with D possibly matching TRBD1 (6 bases). Trimming stripped 5 bases from V and 4 bases from J, with 11 bases between. The CDR3 is 13 residues long. The germline CDR1 and CDR2 sequences are SGHAT and FQDESV (reference sequence). The CDR3 loop is CASSPDRVTEAFF. The CDR3 coding sequence is TGTGCCAGCAGCCCGGACAGAGTCACTGAAGCTTTCTTT. Together with reference TRBV11-1 and TRBJ1-1, the CDR3 gives the full variable domain: EAEVAQSPRYKITEKSQAVAFWCDPISGHATLYWYRQILGQGPELLVQFQDESVVDDSQLPKDRFSAERLKGVDSTLKIQPAELGDSAMYLCASSPDRVTEAFFGQGTRLTVV.

The chain carries TRBV6-1 and TRBJ1-3; D is ambiguous. Germline values: CDR1 MNHNS, CDR2 SASEGT. CDR3 size: 16 residues. V lost 4 bases, J lost 0 bases, and 13 bases lay in between. CDR3 protein: CASSGRGYISGNTIYF. CDR3 in DNA: TGTGCCAGCAGTGGAAGAGGATATATCTCTGGAAACACCATATATTTT.

On this clone: Other DNA sequences from this sample encode an identical CDR3 as well. The chain combines TRBV7-3 with TRBJ1-1; 7 bases fit TRBD1. This CDR3 spans 13 amino acids. Germline CDR1 and CDR2: SGHTA and FQGTGA. J lost 2 bases, V lost 6 bases, and 3 bases had no gene match. The CDR3 DNA sequence: TGTGCCAGCAGTAGGGACAGAAACACTGAAGCTTTCTTT. This codes for CASSRDRNTEAFF.

The chain recombines TRBV2 with TRBJ2-7, with D tentatively TRBD1 (6 bases). CDR1 is SNHLY and CDR2 is FYNNEI in the germline V gene. The CDR3 contains 15 residues. Trimming left V 7 bases short and J 3 bases short, with 19 bases between. CDR3 DNA sequence: TGTGCCAGCACCCTACTCCGGGACACTTACTACGAGCAGTACTTC. It encodes CASTLLRDTYYEQYF.

The chain couples TRBV2 to TRBJ2-5, with 9 bases aligning to TRBD2. Germline lookup yields CDR1 SNHLY and CDR2 FYNNEI. J lost 2 bases, V lost 6 bases, and 4 bases had no gene match. The CDR3 extends over 14 amino acids. CDR3 nucleotides: TGTGCCAGCAGAGGGAGCGGGAGGCAAGAGACCCAGTACTTC. Its translation: CASRGSGRQETQYF.

As DNA, the CDR3 is TGTGCCAGCAGCGCATACAGGATAGGATCACCCCTCCACTTT. Its protein product is CASSAYRIGSPLHF. The J gene is TRBJ1-6, the V gene TRBV9; possibly TRBD1 for D (5 bases). The V gene's germline CDR1 is SGDLS and CDR2 YYNGEE. CDR3 length equals 14 residues. V shed 3 bases and J shed 10 bases, with 14 bases lying between them.

The chain couples TRBV11-1 to TRBJ1-1, with a weak D call TRBD1 (5 bases). The V gene lost 1 base and the J gene lost 7 bases, with 10 bases spanning the gap. The CDR3 runs 13 residues. The germline V gene encodes CDR1 SGHAT and CDR2 FQDESV (reference sequence). CDR3 amino acids: CASSLGRQFEAFF. The DNA of the CDR3 is TGTGCCAGCAGCTTAGGGAGACAGTTTGAAGCTTTCTTT. The entire variable domain, with the rest obtained from reference TRBV11-1 and TRBJ1-1, is as follows: EAEVAQSPRYKITEKSQAVAFWCDPISGHATLYWYRQILGQGPELLVQFQDESVVDDSQLPKDRFSAERLKGVDSTLKIQPAELGDSAMYLCASSLGRQFEAFFGQGTRLTVV.

This clone has more than one count but fewer than ten. The CDR3 is CASTASGPGNEQYF. Written as DNA, the CDR3 is TGTGCCAGCACCGCCTCGGGCCCGGGGAACGAGCAGTACTTC. This chain joins TRBV7-9 and TRBJ2-7; D is possibly TRBD2 (5 bases). This CDR3 is 14 amino acids long. Germline assignment: CDR1 SEHNR and CDR2 FQNEAQ (reference sequence). Trimming stripped 7 bases from V and 5 bases from J, with 18 bases between.

The chain employs TRBV7-9 and TRBJ1-1; maybe TRBD1 (5 bases). Germline V lookup: CDR1 SEHNR, CDR2 FQNEAQ (reference sequence). The CDR3 is made up of 15 amino acids. Trimming left V 1 base short and J 8 bases short, with 17 bases between. The CDR3 region has the DNA TGTGCCAGCAGCTTAGAACCCCAAGGGACTGGGGAAGCTTTCTTT. It yields the protein CASSLEPQGTGEAFF.

The V and J genes are TRBV5-4 and TRBJ2-7, with 9 bases fitting TRBD2. The CDR3 runs 15 residues. V was pared by 4 bases and J by 0 bases, with 5 bases of the junction left unmatched. The V gene's germline CDR1 is SGHNT and CDR2 YYREEE (reference sequence). This CDR3 is CASSPLAGSSYEQYF. The CDR3, as DNA: TGTGCCAGCAGCCCTCTAGCGGGAAGCTCCTACGAGCAGTACTTC.

The J gene is TRBJ1-2, the V gene TRBV3-1 (or the pseudogene TRBV3-2); 9 bases align to TRBD1. This CDR3 region has 19 residues. Trimming took 0 bases from V and 8 from J; bases not matched to a gene: 19. CDR1 is LGHDT and CDR2 is YNNKEL in the germline V gene (reference sequence). CDR3 bases: TGTGCCAGCAGCCAAGAAGCCGGGACAGGGCAATTCCGTCGTCGGGGCTACACCTTC. It translates to CASSQEAGTGQFRRRGYTF.

The chain carries TRBV5-4 and TRBJ1-2; possibly TRBD1 for D (5 bases). Trimming stripped 4 bases from V and 0 bases from J, with 13 bases between. From germline, CDR1 is SGHNT and CDR2 YYREEE (reference sequence). This CDR3 comprises 15 residues. The CDR3 bases are TGTGCCAGCAGCCCACCCGGGACTTCTAACTATGGCTACACCTTC. This translates into CASSPPGTSNYGYTF.

V is TRBV30 and J is TRBJ2-7; TRBD1 aligns across 8 bases. The germline V gene has CDR1 GTSNPN and CDR2 SVGIG (reference sequence). V lost 2 bases and J lost 0; bases outside the gene matches: 6. The CDR3 has 15 residues. The CDR3 coding sequence is TGTGCCTGGAGTCTCCGGACAGGGAGCTCCTACGAGCAGTACTTC. This codes for CAWSLRTGSSYEQYF. The full variable domain, completed using reference TRBV30 and TRBJ2-7, is SQTIHQWPATLVQPVGSPLSLECTVEGTSNPNLYWYRQAAGRGLQLLFYSVGIGQISSEVPQNLSASRPQDRQFILSSKKLLLSDSGFYLCAWSLRTGSSYEQYFGPGTRLTVT.

The chain combines TRBV10-2 with TRBJ1-1; unclear D gene. The V gene's germline CDR1 is WSHSY and CDR2 SAAADI. The V and J ends lost 6 bases and 1 base respectively, with 6 bases between them. The CDR3 is 12 amino acids. In DNA form, the CDR3 reads TGCGCCAGCAGCTCAGGGAACACTGAAGCTTTCTTT. It codes for CASSSGNTEAFF.

The V gene is TRBV19, the J gene TRBJ2-6; D is uncertain. The CDR3 covers 15 residues. CDR1 and CDR2 from the germline V gene are LNHDA and SQIVND (reference sequence). V lost 7 bases and J 2 bases, leaving 12 bases between the germline ends. CDR3: CASTMIETGANVLTF. As DNA, the CDR3 is TGTGCCAGTACCATGATAGAAACTGGGGCCAACGTCCTGACTTTC.

This clone was recorded only once. The chain uses TRBV7-3 and TRBJ1-6; D gene uncertain. The V gene lost 6 bases and the J gene lost 7 bases, with 7 bases spanning the gap. The germline V gene has CDR1 SGHTA and CDR2 FQGTGA. The CDR3 runs to 12 residues. This chain's CDR3 is CASSRANSPLHF. The CDR3 coding sequence is TGTGCCAGCAGTCGAGCAAATTCACCCCTCCACTTT.

J is TRBJ2-7 and V is TRBV3-1 (or the pseudogene TRBV3-2), with D perhaps TRBD2 (5 bases). The V end was cut by 0 bases, the J end by 4 bases, with 16 bases between. The germline V gene encodes CDR1 LGHDT and CDR2 YNNKEL (reference sequence). The CDR3 sequence is 16 residues long. CDR3 sequence (DNA): TGTGCCAGCAGCCAAGACGGTAGCGTTGCGTTGTACGAGCAGTACTTC. Translated, it gives CASSQDGSVALYEQYF.

V is TRBV2 and J is TRBJ1-2, with D possibly TRBD1 on 5 matching bases. The CDR3 length is 13 residues. Trimming removed 5 bases from V and 4 bases from J, with 11 bases in between. The germline V gene encodes CDR1 SNHLY and CDR2 FYNNEI. Here the CDR3 DNA reads TGTGCCAGCAGTACCGACAGTCTCTATGGCTACACCTTC. This translates into CASSTDSLYGYTF. Combining the CDR3 with reference TRBV2 and TRBJ1-2 gives the whole variable domain EPEVTQTPSHQVTQMGQEVILRCVPISNHLYFYWYRQILGQKVEFLVSFYNNEISEKSEIFDDQFSVERPDGSNFTLKIRSTKLEDSAMYFCASSTDSLYGYTFGSGTRLTVV.

On this clone itself: The same CDR3 arises from other DNA sequences in this sample as well. The chain recombines TRBV3-1 (or the pseudogene TRBV3-2) with TRBJ2-7, with D possibly TRBD2 on 5 matching bases. Trimming stripped 0 bases from V and 3 bases from J, with 12 bases between. Germline V gives CDR1 LGHDT, CDR2 YNNKEL (reference sequence). The CDR3 has 15 amino acids. The CDR3 DNA reads TGTGCCAGCAGCCAAGATCTCCTAGCAGTCTACGAGCAGTACTTC. It encodes CASSQDLLAVYEQYF.

The chain couples TRBV21-1 to TRBJ1-1; whether TRBD1, the table's D call, matches the DNA was not checked. TRBV21-1 is reported as a pseudogene. The CDR3 is 15 residues long. Here the CDR3 reads CASSTGQESNTEAFF. CDR3 in DNA: TGTGCCAGCAGCACGGGACAGGAGTCGAACACTGAAGCTTTCTTT.

The rearrangement links TRBV27 to TRBJ2-1; TRBD2 matches 9 bases. The V gene end was trimmed by 10 bases and the J gene end by 8 bases; junction bases not matched to a gene: 15. In germline, CDR1 is MNHEY, CDR2 SMNVEV (reference sequence). This CDR3 has 15 amino acids. CDR3 protein: CATAIAGVPNHEQFF. In DNA, the CDR3 is TGTGCCACCGCCATAGCGGGAGTACCGAATCATGAGCAGTTCTTC.